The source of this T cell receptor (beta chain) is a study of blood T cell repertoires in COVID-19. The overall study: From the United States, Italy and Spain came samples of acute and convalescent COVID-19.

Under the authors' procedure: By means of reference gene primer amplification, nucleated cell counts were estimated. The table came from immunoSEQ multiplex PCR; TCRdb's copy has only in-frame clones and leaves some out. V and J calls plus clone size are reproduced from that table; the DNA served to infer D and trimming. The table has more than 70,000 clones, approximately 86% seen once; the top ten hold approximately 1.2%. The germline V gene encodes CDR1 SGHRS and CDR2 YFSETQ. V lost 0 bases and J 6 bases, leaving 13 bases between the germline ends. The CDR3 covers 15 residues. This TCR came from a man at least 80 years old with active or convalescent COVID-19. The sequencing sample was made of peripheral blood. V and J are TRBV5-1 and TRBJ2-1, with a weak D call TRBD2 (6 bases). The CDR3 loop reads CASSLAGEGGNEQFF. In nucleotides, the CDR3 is TGCGCCAGCAGCTTGGCGGGAGAGGGTGGCAATGAGCAGTTCTTC.